This T cell receptor (beta chain) was sequenced in a study of cytomegalovirus exposure and HLA in healthy donors. Amplification used 60 Vbeta primers and 13 Jbeta primers. Sequencing used immunoSEQ multiplex PCR; TCRdb keeps in-frame clones, though not all of them. This sample carries about 140,000 clones, 60% to 85% of them seen once, and the ten largest clones take 3.5% to 5%. The donors, nominally healthy at sampling, likely had unrecorded immune exposures. The material sequenced was PBMCs. The clonotype originates from a man aged 18 to 30 in good health and CMV-seronegative.

This CDR3 reads CASSLPDRGLDTGELFF. CDR3 sequence (DNA): TGCGCCAGCAGCCTTCCGGACAGGGGGCTCGACACCGGGGAGCTGTTTTTT. The V gene is TRBV5-1, the J gene TRBJ2-2; 11 nucleotides line up with TRBD1. Looked up from germline, CDR1 is SGHRS and CDR2 is YFSETQ. The CDR3 has 17 amino acids. The V gene end was trimmed by 4 bases and the J gene end by 3 bases; junction bases not matched to a gene: 8.